The entry that follows covers one TCR beta chain sequence. Antigen unknown. These data are taken from a study of cytomegalovirus exposure and HLA in healthy donors. 13 Jbeta primers and 60 Vbeta primers were used for the PCR. Generated by immunoSEQ multiplex PCR, the TCRdb table keeps only in-frame clones and is missing some. The sample holds approximately 170,000 clones, roughly 76% seen once. Looked up from germline, CDR1 is SNHLY and CDR2 is FYNNEI. CDR3 size: 14 residues. Trimming took 7 bases from V and 0 from J; bases not matched to a gene: 4. Findings of the study overall: Confirmation in vitro established that a few CMV-associated chains were specific for CMV antigens. Accurate prediction of HLA-A and HLA-B alleles (for most subjects) was reportedly achieved from TCR beta sequences. There were several of the most significant clusters that appeared linked to common viral pathogens in a later analysis.

The gene calls are TRBV2 and TRBJ1-1; TRBD1 matches at 8 bases. This receptor was taken from a male donor in good health and CMV-seronegative. Sample: PBMCs. The CDR3 sequence: CASTRGRLNTEAFF. DNA of the CDR3: TGTGCCAGCACCAGGGGGCGCCTGAACACTGAAGCTTTCTTT.